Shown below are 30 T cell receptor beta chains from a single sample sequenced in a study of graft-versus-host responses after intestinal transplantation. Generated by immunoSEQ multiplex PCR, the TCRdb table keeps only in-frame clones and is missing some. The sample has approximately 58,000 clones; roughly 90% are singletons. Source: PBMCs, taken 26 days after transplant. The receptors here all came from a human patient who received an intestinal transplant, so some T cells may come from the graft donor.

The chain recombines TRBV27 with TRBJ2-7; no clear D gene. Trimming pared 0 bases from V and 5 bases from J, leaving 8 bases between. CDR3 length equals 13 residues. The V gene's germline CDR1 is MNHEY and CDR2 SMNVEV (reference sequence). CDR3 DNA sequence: TGTGCCAGCAGTTTATCTCCCAGAAACGAGCAGTACTTC. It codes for CASSLSPRNEQYF.

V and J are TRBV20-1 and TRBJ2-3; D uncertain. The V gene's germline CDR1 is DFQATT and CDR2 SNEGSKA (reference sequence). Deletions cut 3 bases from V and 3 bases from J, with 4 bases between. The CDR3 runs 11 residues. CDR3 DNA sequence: TGCAGTGCTAGCGGGACAGATACGCAGTATTTT. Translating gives CSASGTDTQYF.

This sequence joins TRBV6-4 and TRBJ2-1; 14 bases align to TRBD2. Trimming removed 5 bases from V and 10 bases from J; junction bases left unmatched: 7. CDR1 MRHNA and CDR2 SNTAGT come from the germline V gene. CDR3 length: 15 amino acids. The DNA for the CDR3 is TGTGCCAGCAGTTCCGGGACTAGCGGGAGTGGGGAGCAGTTCTTC. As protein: CASSSGTSGSGEQFF.

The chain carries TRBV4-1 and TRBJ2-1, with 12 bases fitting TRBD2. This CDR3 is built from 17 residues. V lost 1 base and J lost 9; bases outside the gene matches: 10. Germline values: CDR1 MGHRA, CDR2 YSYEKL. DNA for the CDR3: TGCGCCAGCAGCCAAGTTCTAGCGGGAGGGGGGGGTAGTGAGCAGTTCTTC. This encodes CASSQVLAGGGGSEQFF.

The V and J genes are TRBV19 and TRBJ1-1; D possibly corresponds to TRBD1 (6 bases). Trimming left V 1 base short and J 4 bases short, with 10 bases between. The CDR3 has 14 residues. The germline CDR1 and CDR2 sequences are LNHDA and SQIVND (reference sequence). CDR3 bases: TGTGCCAGTAGTATAGTTGCGGGGGCCACTGAAGCTTTCTTT. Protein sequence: CASSIVAGATEAFF.

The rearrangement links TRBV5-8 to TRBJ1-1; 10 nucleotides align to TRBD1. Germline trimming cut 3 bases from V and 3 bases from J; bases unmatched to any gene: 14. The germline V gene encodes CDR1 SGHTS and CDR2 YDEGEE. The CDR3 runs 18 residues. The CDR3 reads CASSWDGTGALVDTEAFF. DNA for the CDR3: TGTGCCAGCAGCTGGGACGGGACAGGGGCTCTCGTGGACACTGAAGCTTTCTTT.

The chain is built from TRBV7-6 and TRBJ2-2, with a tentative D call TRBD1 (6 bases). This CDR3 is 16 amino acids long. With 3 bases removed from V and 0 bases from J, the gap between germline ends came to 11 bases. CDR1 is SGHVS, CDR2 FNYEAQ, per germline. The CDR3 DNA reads TGTGCCAGCAGCTTCGCACAGGGAGCGAACACCGGGGAGCTGTTTTTT. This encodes CASSFAQGANTGELFF.

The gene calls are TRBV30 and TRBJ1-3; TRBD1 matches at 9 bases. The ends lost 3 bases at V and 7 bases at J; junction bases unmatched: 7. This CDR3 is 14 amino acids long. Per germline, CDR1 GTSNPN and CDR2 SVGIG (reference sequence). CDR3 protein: CAWRGQGWSNTIYF. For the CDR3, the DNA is TGTGCCTGGAGGGGACAGGGTTGGAGCAACACCATATATTTT.

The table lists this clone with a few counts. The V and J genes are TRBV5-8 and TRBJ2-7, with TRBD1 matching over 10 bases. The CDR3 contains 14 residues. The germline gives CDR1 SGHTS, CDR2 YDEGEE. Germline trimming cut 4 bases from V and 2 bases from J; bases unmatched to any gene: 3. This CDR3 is CASSPGTGAYEQYF. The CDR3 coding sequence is TGTGCCAGCAGCCCCGGGACAGGGGCCTACGAGCAGTACTTC.

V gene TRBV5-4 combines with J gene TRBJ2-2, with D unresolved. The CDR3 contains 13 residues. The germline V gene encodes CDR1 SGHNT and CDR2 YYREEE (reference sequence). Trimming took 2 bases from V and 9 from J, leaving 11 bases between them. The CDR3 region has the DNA TGTGCCAGCAGCTTTGGGCGACACCGGGAGCTGTTTTTT. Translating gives CASSFGRHRELFF.

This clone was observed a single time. CDR3 in DNA: TGTGCCAGCAGTGAGTCGGGGTCTGGGGCCAACGTCCTGACTTTC. It specifies CASSESGSGANVLTF. This chain uses TRBV6-4 with TRBJ2-6; weak D call: TRBD2 (5 bases). This CDR3 comprises 15 residues. Trimming cost V 3 bases and J 1 base, with 7 bases left between them. Germline lookup yields CDR1 MRHNA and CDR2 SNTAGT.

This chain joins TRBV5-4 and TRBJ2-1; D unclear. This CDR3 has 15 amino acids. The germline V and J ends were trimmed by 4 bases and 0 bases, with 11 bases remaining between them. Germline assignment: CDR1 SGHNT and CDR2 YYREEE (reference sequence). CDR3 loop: CASSIGASSYNEQFF. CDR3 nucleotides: TGTGCCAGCAGCATCGGAGCAAGCTCCTACAATGAGCAGTTCTTC.

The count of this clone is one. CDR3 sequence reads: CASSFTRQGNTGELFF. For the CDR3, the DNA is TGTGCCAGCAGTTTTACCCGACAGGGGAACACCGGGGAGCTGTTTTTT. The rearrangement links TRBV27 to TRBJ2-2, with TRBD1 matching over 7 bases. Looked up from germline, CDR1 is MNHEY and CDR2 is SMNVEV (reference sequence). With V trimmed by 3 bases and J by 1 base, 5 bases remained unmatched. CDR3 length equals 16 residues.

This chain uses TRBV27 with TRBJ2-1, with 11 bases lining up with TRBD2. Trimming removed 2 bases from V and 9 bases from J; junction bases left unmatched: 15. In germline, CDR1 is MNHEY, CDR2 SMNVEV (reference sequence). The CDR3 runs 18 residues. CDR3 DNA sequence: TGTGCCAGCAGTTTAGCGCTCTCTAGCGGGGGGAGAGCGAGTGAGCAGTTCTTC. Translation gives CASSLALSSGGRASEQFF.

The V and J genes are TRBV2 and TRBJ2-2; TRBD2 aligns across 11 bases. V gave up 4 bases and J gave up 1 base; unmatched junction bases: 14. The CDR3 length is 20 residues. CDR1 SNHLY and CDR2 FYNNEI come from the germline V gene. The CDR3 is CASSGGLAGGRPLNTGELFF. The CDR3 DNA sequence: TGTGCCAGCAGTGGGGGGCTAGCGGGGGGCAGACCCCTGAACACCGGGGAGCTGTTTTTT.

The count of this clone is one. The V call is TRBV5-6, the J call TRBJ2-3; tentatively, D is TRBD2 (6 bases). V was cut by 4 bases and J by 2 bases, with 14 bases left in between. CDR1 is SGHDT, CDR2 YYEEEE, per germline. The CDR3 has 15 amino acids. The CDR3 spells CASSSTRRDTDTQYF. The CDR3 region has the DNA TGTGCCAGCAGCAGTACTAGGCGGGACACAGATACGCAGTATTTT.

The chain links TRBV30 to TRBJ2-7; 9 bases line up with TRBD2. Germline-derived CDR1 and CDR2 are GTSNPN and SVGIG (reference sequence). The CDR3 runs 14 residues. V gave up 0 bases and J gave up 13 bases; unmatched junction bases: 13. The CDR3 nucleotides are TGTGCCTGGAGTGTATTAGGGACTAGCCAAAGGATTTACTTC. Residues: CAWSVLGTSQRIYF.

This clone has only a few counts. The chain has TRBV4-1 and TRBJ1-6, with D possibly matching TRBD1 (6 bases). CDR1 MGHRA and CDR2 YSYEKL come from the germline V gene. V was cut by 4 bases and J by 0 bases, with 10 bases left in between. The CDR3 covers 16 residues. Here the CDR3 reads CASSRGGGSYNSPLHF. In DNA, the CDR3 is TGCGCCAGCAGCCGGGGAGGGGGCTCCTATAATTCACCCCTCCACTTT.

For the CDR3, the DNA is TGTGCCAGCAGTTTTGGACGACAAGCGATAGTGGGGAGCGATGAGCAGTTCTTC. Translation gives CASSFGRQAIVGSDEQFF. The V call is TRBV28, the J call TRBJ2-1, with a weak D call TRBD2 (5 bases). The V gene lost 3 bases and the J gene lost 8 bases, with 26 bases spanning the gap. CDR3 size: 18 residues. Looked up from germline, CDR1 is MDHEN and CDR2 is SYDVKM.

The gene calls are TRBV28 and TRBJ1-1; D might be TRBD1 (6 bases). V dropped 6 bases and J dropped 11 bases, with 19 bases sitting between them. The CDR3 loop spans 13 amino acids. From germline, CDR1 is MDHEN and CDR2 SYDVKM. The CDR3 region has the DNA TGTGCCAGCAGGGATACAGGGAAGACGCGGGCTTTCTTT. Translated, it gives CASRDTGKTRAFF.

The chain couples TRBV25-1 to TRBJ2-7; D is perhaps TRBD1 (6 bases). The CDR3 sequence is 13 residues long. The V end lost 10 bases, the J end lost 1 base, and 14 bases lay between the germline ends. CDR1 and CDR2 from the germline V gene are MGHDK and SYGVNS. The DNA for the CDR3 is TGTGCCACCCCCCCGGACAGTTCCTACGAGCAGTACTTC. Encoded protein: CATPPDSSYEQYF.

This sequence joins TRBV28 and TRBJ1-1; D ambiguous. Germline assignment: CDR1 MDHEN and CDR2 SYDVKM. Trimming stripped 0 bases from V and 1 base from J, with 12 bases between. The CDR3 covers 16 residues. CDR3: CASSLWSRGTNTEAFF. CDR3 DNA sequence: TGTGCCAGCAGTTTATGGAGTAGAGGTACGAACACTGAAGCTTTCTTT.

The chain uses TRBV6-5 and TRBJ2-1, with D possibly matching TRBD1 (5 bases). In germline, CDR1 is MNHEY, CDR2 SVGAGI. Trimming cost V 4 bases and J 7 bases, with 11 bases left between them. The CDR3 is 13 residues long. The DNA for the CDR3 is TGTGCCAGCAGTTCTAACAGGATAAATGAGCAGTTCTTC. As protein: CASSSNRINEQFF.

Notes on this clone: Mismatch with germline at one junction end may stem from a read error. The CDR3 protein is CASSPDYEDTQYF. The DNA of the CDR3 is TGTGCTAGCAGCCCAGATTACGAAGATACGCAGTATTTT. The rearrangement links TRBV7-7 to TRBJ2-3; D ambiguous. Germline V lookup: CDR1 SSHAT, CDR2 FNYEAQ (reference sequence). The CDR3 consists of 13 residues. Full variable domain (missing parts from reference TRBV7-7 and TRBJ2-3): GAGVSQSPRYKVTKRGQDVTLRCDPISSHATLYWYQQALGQGPEFLTYFNYEAQPDKSGLPSDRFSAERPEGSISTLTIQRTEQRDSAMYRCASSPDYEDTQYFGPGTRLTVL.

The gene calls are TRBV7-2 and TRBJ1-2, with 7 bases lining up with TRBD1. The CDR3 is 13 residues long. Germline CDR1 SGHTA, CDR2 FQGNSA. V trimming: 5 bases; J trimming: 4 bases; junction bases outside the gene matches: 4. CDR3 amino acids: CASSQGQVYGYTF. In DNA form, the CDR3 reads TGTGCCAGCAGCCAAGGACAGGTCTATGGCTACACCTTC.

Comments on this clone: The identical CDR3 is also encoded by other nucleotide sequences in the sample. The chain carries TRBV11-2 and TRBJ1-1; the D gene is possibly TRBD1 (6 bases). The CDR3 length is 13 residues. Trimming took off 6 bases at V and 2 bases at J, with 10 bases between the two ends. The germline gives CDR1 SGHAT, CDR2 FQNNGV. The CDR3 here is CASSPGVNTEAFF. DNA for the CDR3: TGTGCCAGCAGTCCAGGGGTTAACACTGAAGCTTTCTTT. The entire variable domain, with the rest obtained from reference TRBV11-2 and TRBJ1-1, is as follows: EAGVAQSPRYKIIEKRQSVAFWCNPISGHATLYWYQQILGQGPKLLIQFQNNGVVDDSQLPKDRFSAERLKGVDSTLKIQPAKLEDSAVYLCASSPGVNTEAFFGQGTRLTVV.

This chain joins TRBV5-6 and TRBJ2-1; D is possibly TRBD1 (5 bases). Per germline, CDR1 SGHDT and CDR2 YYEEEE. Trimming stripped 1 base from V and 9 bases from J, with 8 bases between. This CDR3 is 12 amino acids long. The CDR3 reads CASSLNQGEQFF. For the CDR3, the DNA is TGTGCCAGCAGCTTGAACCAGGGTGAGCAGTTCTTC.

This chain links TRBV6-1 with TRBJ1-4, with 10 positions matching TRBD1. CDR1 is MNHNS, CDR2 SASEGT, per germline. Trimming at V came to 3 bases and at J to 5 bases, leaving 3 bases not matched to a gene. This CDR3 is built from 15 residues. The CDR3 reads CASSESTGGNEKLFF. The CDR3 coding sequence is TGTGCCAGCAGTGAGTCGACAGGGGGCAATGAAAAACTGTTTTTT.

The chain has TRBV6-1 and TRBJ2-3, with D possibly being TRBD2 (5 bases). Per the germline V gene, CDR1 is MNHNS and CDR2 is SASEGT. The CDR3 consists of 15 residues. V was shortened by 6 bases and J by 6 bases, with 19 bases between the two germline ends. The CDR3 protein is CASSAGLSDADTQYF. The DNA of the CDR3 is TGTGCCAGCAGCGCCGGGCTTAGCGATGCGGATACGCAGTATTTT.

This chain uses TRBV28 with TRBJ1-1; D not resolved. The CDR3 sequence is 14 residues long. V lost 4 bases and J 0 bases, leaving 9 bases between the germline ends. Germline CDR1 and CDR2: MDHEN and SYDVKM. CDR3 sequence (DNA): TGTGCCAGCAGTTCCAGTAAAATGAACACTGAAGCTTTCTTT. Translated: CASSSSKMNTEAFF.